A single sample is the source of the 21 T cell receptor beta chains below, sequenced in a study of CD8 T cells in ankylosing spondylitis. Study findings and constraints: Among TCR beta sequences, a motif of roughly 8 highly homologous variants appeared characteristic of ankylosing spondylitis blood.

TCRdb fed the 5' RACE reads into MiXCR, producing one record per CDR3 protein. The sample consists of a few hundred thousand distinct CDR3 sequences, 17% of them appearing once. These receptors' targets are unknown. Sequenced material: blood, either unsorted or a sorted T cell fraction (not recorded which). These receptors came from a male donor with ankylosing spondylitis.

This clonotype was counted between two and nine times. The DNA for the CDR3 is TGTGCCAGCAGTGTCTCGGCCCCAGGATCTGAAGCTTTCTTT. Its protein is CASSVSAPGSEAFF. V is TRBV12-3 or TRBV12-4 and J is TRBJ1-1; D is ambiguous. Trimming took off 5 bases at V and 6 bases at J, with 16 bases between the two ends. There are 14 residues in the CDR3.

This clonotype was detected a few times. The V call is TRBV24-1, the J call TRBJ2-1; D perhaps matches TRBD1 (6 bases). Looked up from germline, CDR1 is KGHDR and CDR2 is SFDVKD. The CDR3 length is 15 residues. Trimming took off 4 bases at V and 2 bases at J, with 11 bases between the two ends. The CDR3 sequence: CATSDSTGPYNEQFF. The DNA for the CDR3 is TGTGCCACCAGTGACTCGACAGGCCCCTACAATGAGCAGTTCTTC.

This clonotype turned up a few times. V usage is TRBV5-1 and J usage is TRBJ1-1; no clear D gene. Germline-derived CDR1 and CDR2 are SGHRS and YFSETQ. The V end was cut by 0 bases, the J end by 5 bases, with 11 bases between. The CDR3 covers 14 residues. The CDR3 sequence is CASSLEGSKTEAFF. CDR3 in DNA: TGCGCCAGCAGCTTGGAGGGTAGTAAGACTGAAGCTTTCTTT.

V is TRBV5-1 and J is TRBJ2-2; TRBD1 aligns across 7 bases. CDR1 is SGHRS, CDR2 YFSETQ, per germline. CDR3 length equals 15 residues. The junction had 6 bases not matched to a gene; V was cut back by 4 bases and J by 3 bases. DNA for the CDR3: TGCGCCAGCAGCCCCTCAACAGGGGACACCGGGGAGCTGTTTTTT. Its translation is CASSPSTGDTGELFF. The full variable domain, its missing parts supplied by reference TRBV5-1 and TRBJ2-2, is KAGVTQTPRYLIKTRGQQVTLSCSPISGHRSVSWYQQTPGQGLQFLFEYFSETQRNKGNFPGRFSGRQFSNSRSEMNVSTLELGDSALYLCASSPSTGDTGELFFGEGSRLTVL.

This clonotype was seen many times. The CDR3, as DNA: TGTGCCAGCAGCTTAGATACTAGCGGGGGGGCAACCACAGATACGCAGTATTTT. Translating gives CASSLDTSGGATTDTQYF. V gene TRBV11-2 combines with J gene TRBJ2-3; 13 bases fit TRBD2. The V and J ends lost 0 bases and 2 bases, in that order; junction bases with no gene match: 5. Germline V CDR1 and CDR2: SGHAT, FQNNGV. The length of the CDR3 is 18 residues.

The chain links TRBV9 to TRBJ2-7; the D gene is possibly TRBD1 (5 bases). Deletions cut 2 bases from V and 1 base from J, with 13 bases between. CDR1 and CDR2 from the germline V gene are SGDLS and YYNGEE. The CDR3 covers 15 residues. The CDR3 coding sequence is TGTGCCAGCAGCGTGGGCGACAGCCCTTCCTACGAGCAGTACTTC. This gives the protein CASSVGDSPSYEQYF.

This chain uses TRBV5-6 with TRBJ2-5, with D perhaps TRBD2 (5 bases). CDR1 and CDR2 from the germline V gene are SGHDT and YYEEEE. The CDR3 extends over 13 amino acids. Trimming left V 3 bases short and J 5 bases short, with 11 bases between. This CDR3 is CASSSDSAETQYF. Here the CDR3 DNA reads TGTGCCAGCAGCTCGGACTCCGCGGAGACCCAGTACTTC.

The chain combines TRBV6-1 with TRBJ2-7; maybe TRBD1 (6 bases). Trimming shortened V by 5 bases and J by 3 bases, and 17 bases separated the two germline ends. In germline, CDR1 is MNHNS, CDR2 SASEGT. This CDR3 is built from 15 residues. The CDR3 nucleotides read TGTGCCAGCAGTCGGACCGGGACAAACTACTACGAGCAGTACTTC. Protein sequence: CASSRTGTNYYEQYF.

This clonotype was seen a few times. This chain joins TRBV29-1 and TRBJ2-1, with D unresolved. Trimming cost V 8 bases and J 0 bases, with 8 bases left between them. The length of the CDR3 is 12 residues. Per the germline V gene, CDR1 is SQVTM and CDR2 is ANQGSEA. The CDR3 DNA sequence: TGCAGCCTACGAGGCTCCTACAATGAGCAGTTCTTC. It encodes CSLRGSYNEQFF.

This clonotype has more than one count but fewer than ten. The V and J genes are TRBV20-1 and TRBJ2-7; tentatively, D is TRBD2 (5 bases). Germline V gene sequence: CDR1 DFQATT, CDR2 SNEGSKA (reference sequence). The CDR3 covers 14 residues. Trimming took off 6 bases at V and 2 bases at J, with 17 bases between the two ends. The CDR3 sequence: CSAAGGPKAYEQYF. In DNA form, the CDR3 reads TGCAGTGCGGCGGGCGGGCCTAAAGCCTACGAGCAGTACTTC.

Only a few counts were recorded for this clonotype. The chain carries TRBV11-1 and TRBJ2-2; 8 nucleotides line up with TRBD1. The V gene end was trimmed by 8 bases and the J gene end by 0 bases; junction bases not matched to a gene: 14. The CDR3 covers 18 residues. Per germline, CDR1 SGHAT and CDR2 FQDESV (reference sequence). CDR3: CASHRLSSTGANTGELFF. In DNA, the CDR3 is TGTGCCAGCCACCGCTTATCGTCGACAGGGGCGAACACCGGGGAGCTGTTTTTT.

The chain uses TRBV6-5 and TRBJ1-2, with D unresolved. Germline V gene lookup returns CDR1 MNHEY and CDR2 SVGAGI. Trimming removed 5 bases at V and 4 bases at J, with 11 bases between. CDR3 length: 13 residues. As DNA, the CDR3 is TGTGCCAGCAGTACCGACGTCGGCTATGGCTACACCTTC. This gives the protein CASSTDVGYGYTF.

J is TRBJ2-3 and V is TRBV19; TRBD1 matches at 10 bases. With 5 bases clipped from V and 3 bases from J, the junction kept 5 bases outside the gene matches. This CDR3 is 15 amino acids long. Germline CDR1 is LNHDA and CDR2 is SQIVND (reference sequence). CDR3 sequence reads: CASSVPGQGTDTQYF. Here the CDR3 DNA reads TGTGCCAGTAGTGTACCGGGACAGGGGACAGATACGCAGTATTTT.

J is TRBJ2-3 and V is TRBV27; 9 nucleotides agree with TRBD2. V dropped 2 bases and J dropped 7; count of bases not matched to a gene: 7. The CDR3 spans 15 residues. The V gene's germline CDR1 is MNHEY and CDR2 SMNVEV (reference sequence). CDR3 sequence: CASSLAGGPTNTQYF. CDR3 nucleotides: TGTGCCAGCAGTTTAGCGGGAGGGCCCACGAATACGCAGTATTTT.

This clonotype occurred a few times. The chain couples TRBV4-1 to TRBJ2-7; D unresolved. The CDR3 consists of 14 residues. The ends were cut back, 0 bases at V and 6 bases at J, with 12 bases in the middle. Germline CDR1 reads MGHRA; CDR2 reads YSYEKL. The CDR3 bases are TGCGCCAGCAGCCAAGATCAGGTCCCGGGCGAGCAGTACTTC. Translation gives CASSQDQVPGEQYF.

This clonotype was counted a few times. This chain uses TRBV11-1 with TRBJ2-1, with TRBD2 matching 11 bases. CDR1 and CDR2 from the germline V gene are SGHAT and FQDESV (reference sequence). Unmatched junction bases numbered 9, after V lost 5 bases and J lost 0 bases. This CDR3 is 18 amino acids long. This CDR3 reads CASSPGGGTSGSYNEQFF. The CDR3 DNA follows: TGTGCCAGCAGCCCCGGGGGGGGGACTAGCGGCTCCTACAATGAGCAGTTCTTC.

The CDR3, as DNA: TGTGCCAGCAGTGAAGGGGGGTCCAATTTAGCCAAAAACATTCAGTACTTC. Its protein is CASSEGGSNLAKNIQYF. The chain uses TRBV6-1 and TRBJ2-4; D could derive from TRBD1 or TRBD2 (5 bases each). V gave up 1 base and J gave up 0 bases, with 13 bases separating them. Germline lookup yields CDR1 MNHNS and CDR2 SASEGT. The CDR3 covers 17 residues.

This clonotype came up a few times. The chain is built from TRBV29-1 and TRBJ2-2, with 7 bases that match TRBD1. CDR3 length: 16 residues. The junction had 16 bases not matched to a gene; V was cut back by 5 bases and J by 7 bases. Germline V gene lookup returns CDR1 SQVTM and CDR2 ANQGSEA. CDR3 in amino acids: CSVRGQRKAPNGELFF. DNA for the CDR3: TGCAGCGTTAGGGGACAGAGGAAAGCCCCGAACGGGGAGCTGTTTTTT.

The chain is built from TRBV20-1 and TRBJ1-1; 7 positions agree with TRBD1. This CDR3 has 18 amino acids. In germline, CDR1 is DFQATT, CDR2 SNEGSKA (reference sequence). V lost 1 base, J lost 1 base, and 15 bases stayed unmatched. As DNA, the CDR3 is TGCAGTGCTAGAGTGGGACAGATCCTTTCGAAAGAGAACACTGAAGCTTTCTTT. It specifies CSARVGQILSKENTEAFF.

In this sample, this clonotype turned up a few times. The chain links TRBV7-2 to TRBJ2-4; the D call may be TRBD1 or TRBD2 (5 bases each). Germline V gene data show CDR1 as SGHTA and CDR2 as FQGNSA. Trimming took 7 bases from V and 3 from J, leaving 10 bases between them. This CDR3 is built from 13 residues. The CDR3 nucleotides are TGTGCCAGCAAGGGGAGTGACAAAAACATTCAGTACTTC. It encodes CASKGSDKNIQYF.

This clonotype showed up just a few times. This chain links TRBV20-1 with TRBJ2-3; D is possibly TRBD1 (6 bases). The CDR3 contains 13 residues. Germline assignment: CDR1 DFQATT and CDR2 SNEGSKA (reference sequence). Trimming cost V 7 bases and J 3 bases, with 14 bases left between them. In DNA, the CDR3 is TGCAGTGGATTGGCAGGGGTAACAGATACGCAGTATTTT. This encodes CSGLAGVTDTQYF.